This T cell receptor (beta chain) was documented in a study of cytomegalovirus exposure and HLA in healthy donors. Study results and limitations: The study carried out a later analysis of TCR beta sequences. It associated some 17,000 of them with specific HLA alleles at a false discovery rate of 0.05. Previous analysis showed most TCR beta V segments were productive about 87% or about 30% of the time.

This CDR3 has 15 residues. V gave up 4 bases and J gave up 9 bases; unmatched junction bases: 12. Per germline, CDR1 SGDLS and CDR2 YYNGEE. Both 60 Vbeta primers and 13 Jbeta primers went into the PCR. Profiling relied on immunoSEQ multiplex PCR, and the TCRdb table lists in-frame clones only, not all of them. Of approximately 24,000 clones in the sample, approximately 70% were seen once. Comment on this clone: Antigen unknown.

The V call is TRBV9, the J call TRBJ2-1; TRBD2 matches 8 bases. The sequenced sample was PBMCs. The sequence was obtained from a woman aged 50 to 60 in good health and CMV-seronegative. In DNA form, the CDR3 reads TGTGCCAGCAGCCCCGGAACGGGAGGGCCTAGTGAGCAGTTCTTC. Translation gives CASSPGTGGPSEQFF.